These 9 T cell receptor beta chains share one sample of origin, sequenced in a study of cytomegalovirus exposure and HLA in healthy donors. Vbeta (60) and Jbeta (13) primers were used in the PCR. TCRdb keeps only in-frame clones here, not all; method: immunoSEQ multiplex PCR. The data show over 150,000 clones, with 70% to 80% seen just once and roughly 3% held by the top ten. The sequencing input was PBMCs. Receptor source: a male donor in good health and CMV-seronegative.

J is TRBJ1-3 and V is TRBV18, with D maybe TRBD1 (5 bases). The CDR3 is 16 residues long. CDR1 KGHSH and CDR2 LQKENI come from the germline V gene. Trimming left V 5 bases short and J 0 bases short, with 14 bases between. The CDR3 coding sequence is TGTGCCAGCTCAGCTGAACAGGCGCGCTCTGGAAACACCATATATTTT. Protein sequence: CASSAEQARSGNTIYF. The full variable domain, completed using reference TRBV18 and TRBJ1-3, is NAGVMQNPRHLVRRRGQEARLRCSPMKGHSHVYWYRQLPEEGLKFMVYLQKENIIDESGMPKERFSAEFPKEGPSILRIQQVVRGDSAAYFCASSAEQARSGNTIYFGEGSWLTVV.

The V gene is TRBV6-1, the J gene TRBJ2-3, with 13 bases lining up with TRBD2. The germline V gene has CDR1 MNHNS and CDR2 SASEGT. The CDR3 covers 16 residues. Trimming took 4 bases from V and 4 from J; bases not matched to a gene: 5. This CDR3 is CASSATSGGGSDTQYF. As DNA, the CDR3 is TGTGCCAGCAGTGCCACTAGCGGGGGGGGTTCAGATACGCAGTATTTT.

The chain combines TRBV30 with TRBJ1-6; the D gene is possibly TRBD1 (5 bases). CDR3 length: 17 residues. Trimming shortened V by 0 bases and J by 2 bases, and 14 bases separated the two germline ends. Germline CDR1 reads GTSNPN; CDR2 reads SVGIG (reference sequence). CDR3 in DNA: TGTGCCTGGAGTGTATCCAGGGTGAACACCTATAATTCACCCCTCCACTTT. The encoded protein is CAWSVSRVNTYNSPLHF.

The chain links TRBV29-1 to TRBJ1-1; TRBD1 matches at 7 bases. The CDR3 runs 14 residues. Germline V gene lookup returns CDR1 SQVTM and CDR2 ANQGSEA. The V segment lost 4 bases and the J segment 6 bases; nucleotides outside the gene matches: 11. The CDR3 nucleotides are TGCAGCGTTGGACAGGGAAGACAAGGCGCTGAAGCTTTCTTT. Encoded protein: CSVGQGRQGAEAFF.

The DNA for the CDR3 is TGCAGCGAGCGGACTAGCGGGGCAGATACGCAGTATTTT. The encoded protein is CSERTSGADTQYF. The chain carries TRBV29-1 and TRBJ2-3; TRBD2 aligns across 12 bases. The CDR3 runs 13 residues. V lost 7 bases, J lost 4 bases, and 3 bases stayed unmatched. The germline V gene encodes CDR1 SQVTM and CDR2 ANQGSEA.

The chain links TRBV4-1 to TRBJ1-1; 8 nucleotides agree with TRBD1. Germline V gives CDR1 MGHRA, CDR2 YSYEKL. The CDR3 has 14 amino acids. Trimming at V came to 4 bases and at J to 4 bases, leaving 5 bases not matched to a gene. CDR3 amino acids: CASSLGQGITEAFF. The DNA for the CDR3 is TGCGCCAGCAGCCTAGGACAGGGTATCACTGAAGCTTTCTTT.

V usage is TRBV6-5 and J usage is TRBJ2-5; perhaps TRBD1 as D (5 bases). TRBJ2-7 matches the DNA end more closely, so the J call is doubtful. Per the germline V gene, CDR1 is MNHEY and CDR2 is SVGAGI. This CDR3 is built from 13 residues. CDR3 in amino acids: CASRKGLGYEQYF. In DNA, the CDR3 is TGTGCCAGCCGAAAGGGGCTCGGATACGAGCAGTACTTC.

The chain has TRBV2 and TRBJ2-5, with 11 nucleotides matching TRBD2. J gave up 1 base and V 8 bases, and 3 bases lay outside the gene matches. In germline, CDR1 is SNHLY, CDR2 FYNNEI. The CDR3 is 14 residues long. Here the CDR3 reads CASQTSGTQETQYF. Here the CDR3 DNA reads TGTGCCAGCCAGACTAGCGGGACCCAAGAGACCCAGTACTTC.

The chain is built from TRBV19 and TRBJ2-5; 7 bases fit TRBD1. The CDR3 has 13 residues. Germline V CDR1 and CDR2: LNHDA, SQIVND (reference sequence). The ends lost 8 bases at V and 1 base at J; junction bases unmatched: 4. This CDR3 reads CASADRVQETQYF. CDR3 coding DNA: TGTGCCAGTGCAGACAGGGTCCAAGAGACCCAGTACTTC.